The entry below describes one TCR beta chain. Recruits, aged roughly 18 to 100 years, lived in about two dozen US areas. Cohorts were assigned according to the clinical history that participants reported. Germline lookup yields CDR1 SGDLS and CDR2 YYNGEE. The CDR3 has 14 residues. Trimming removed 5 bases at V and 2 bases at J, with 8 bases between. These data are taken from a study of blood T cell repertoires in COVID-19. Study-level information: Acute and convalescent COVID-19 samples came from the United States, Italy and Spain.

As handled by the study authors: The authors estimated nucleated cell counts from reference gene primer amplification. Assay: immunoSEQ multiplex PCR; the TCRdb copy retains only in-frame clones and omits some. V and J calls and clone size come straight from that table; D and trimming were deduced from the DNA. The table has fewer than 200,000 clones, 82% seen once. Sequenced sample: PBMCs or T cells enriched from blood (not recorded which). The TCR sequence derives from an older woman with acute COVID-19. This rearrangement joins TRBV9 to TRBJ2-6; D not certain. DNA of the CDR3: TGTGCCAGCAGGAACTTCGCTGGGGCCAACGTCCTGACTTTC. Amino acids: CASRNFAGANVLTF.